The present entry profiles one T cell receptor beta chain with its context. This clonotype was seen a single time. The antigen this receptor binds is unknown. No base-level quality is on record; no much larger clone is a single base apart. This record comes from a study of CD8 T cells in ankylosing spondylitis (dated by TCRdb to about 2017). Regarding the study in general: T cell receptor beta repertoires were profiled in healthy donors and ankylosing spondylitis patients so that disease-linked TCR variants could be found. In total, the full study cohort was made up of nearly 110 healthy donors and approximately 24 ankylosing spondylitis patients. Peripheral blood samples were taken, and synovial fluid was additionally collected from ankylosing spondylitis patients. Here is what the overall study found, with its caveats: A CD8+ phenotype was shown by the disease-linked clones, which were found at relatively low frequencies in peripheral blood. Some motif variants were previously reported in synovial fluid and blood of reactive arthritis patients, suggesting common disease-initiation mechanisms. Blood from ankylosing spondylitis patients appeared to be characterized by a TCR beta motif composed of about eight highly homologous amino acid variants. Significant enrichment of the disease-linked clones was reported in matched synovial fluid samples from ankylosing spondylitis patients.

Sequencing was performed on an Illumina HiSeq 2500. TCR beta libraries were prepared by quantitative 5'-RACE with molecular barcodes. As for the original processing: Disease-linked TCR variants were identified with a new computational method built on a probabilistic model of VDJ rearrangement. TCRdb itself trimmed the public reads at Q25 with fastp, ran MiXCR and retained productive beta chains. CDR3 protein duplicates are merged, each entry listing the most common genes and DNA. These V and J calls derive from TCRdb rather than the authors' analysis. Recorded for this sample are 200,000 to 250,000 distinct CDR3 sequences; around 32% of them occurred a single time. The ten largest clones represent around 4% of the sample. The germline V gene encodes CDR1 DFQATT and CDR2 SNEGSKA (reference sequence). The CDR3 numbers 14 residues from cysteine through phenylalanine. Only CDR3 DNA remains: 42 bases, in frame from the first base.

The chain uses TRBV20-1 and TRBJ2-1, with TRBD2 tentatively as D gene (7 bases match). Sequencing was done on a sample of blood, either unsorted or a sorted T cell fraction (not recorded which). This sequence originates from a male donor with ankylosing spondylitis or in good health (not recorded which). The DNA is as follows: TGCAGCTCCCCGCGGGGGCTTACCTACAATGAGCAGTTCTTC. Translation gives CSSPRGLTYNEQFF.